These T cell receptor beta chains were read from a single sample in a study of Graves' ophthalmopathy and Graves' hyperthyroidism. TCRdb processed the multiplex PCR reads anew with MiXCR; each CDR3 protein has one entry. This sample carries about 400,000 distinct CDR3 sequences, approximately 20% of them seen once, and the ten largest clones take roughly 1.6%. Sequences were obtained from peripheral blood. These receptors came from a woman under 30 with Graves' ophthalmopathy. CDR3s include the opening cysteine and the closing phenylalanine or tryptophan. A D gene is named only where the DNA matches it firmly. Clone size is shown for a subset of rows, as once, few, many or a class of expanded clone.

d_call,j_call,clone_size,v_call,cdr3_aa,cdr3_nt
.,TRBJ2-2,many,TRBV6-5,CASSRADGITGELFF,TGTGCCAGCAGTCGTGCCGACGGAATCACCGGGGAGCTGTTTTTT
TRBD1,TRBJ2-7,many,TRBV20-1,CSARGSPGQGAYEQYF,TGCAGTGCTAGGGGCTCCCCGGGACAGGGGGCCTACGAGCAGTACTTC
.,TRBJ1-1,many,TRBV5-1,CASSLALGMNTEAFF,TGCGCCAGCAGCTTGGCCCTCGGAATGAACACTGAAGCTTTCTTT
.,TRBJ1-2,few,TRBV20-1,CSASDDRYTF,TGCAGTGCTAGTGACGATCGCTACACCTTC
.,TRBJ1-1,.,TRBV15,CATSREVFGNTEAFF,TGTGCCACCAGCAGAGAAGTATTCGGGAACACTGAAGCTTTCTTT
.,TRBJ1-3,many,TRBV18,CASSPGTSNTIYF,TGTGCCAGCTCACCTGGAACGTCTAACACCATATATTTT
TRBD2,TRBJ2-7,many,TRBV20-1,CSARDLFAGGVYEQYF,TGCAGTGCTAGAGATCTCTTTGCGGGAGGGGTCTACGAGCAGTACTTC
TRBD1,TRBJ1-5,many,TRBV28,CASSPWTGLAFSNQPQHF,TGTGCCAGCAGTCCATGGACAGGGCTGGCCTTTAGCAATCAGCCCCAGCATTTT
.,TRBJ1-1,many,TRBV14,CASRPPGATSEAFF,TGTGCCAGCAGGCCACCGGGGGCTACCTCGGAAGCTTTCTTT
TRBD1,TRBJ2-5,.,TRBV27,CASSRTGDYMETQYF,TGTGCCAGCAGTCGGACAGGGGACTATATGGAGACCCAGTACTTC
.,TRBJ2-7,.,TRBV6-1,CASSPFRGGSYEQYF,TGTGCCAGCAGTCCGTTCAGGGGGGGGTCCTACGAGCAGTACTTC
.,TRBJ2-7,many,TRBV7-3,CASSPHGQRSYEQYF,TGTGCCAGCAGCCCCCATGGTCAGCGGTCCTACGAGCAGTACTTC
.,TRBJ2-4,.,TRBV6-1,CASRAVLAKNIQYF,TGTGCCAGCAGAGCAGTTTTAGCCAAAAACATTCAGTACTTC
.,TRBJ2-7,many,TRBV29-1,CSVDVGSYEQYF,TGCAGCGTTGATGTGGGGAGTTACGAGCAGTACTTC
.,TRBJ2-7,.,TRBV28,CASSLLEGIGEQYF,TGTGCCAGCAGTTTACTGGAAGGGATAGGGGAGCAGTACTTC
.,TRBJ2-7,.,TRBV20-1,CSAPSGVNEQYF,TGCAGTGCCCCTTCTGGAGTCAACGAGCAGTACTTC
.,TRBJ1-6,many,TRBV20-1,CSARDVRSSYNSPLHF,TGCAGTGCTAGAGATGTTAGGAGCTCCTATAATTCACCCCTCCACTTT
.,TRBJ2-2,many,TRBV11-2,CASSLWSSGTGELFF,TGTGCCAGCAGCTTATGGAGTAGTGGTACCGGGGAGCTGTTTTTT
.,TRBJ1-5,many,TRBV9,CASSVEGEGPQHF,TGTGCCAGCAGCGTAGAGGGGGAGGGTCCCCAGCATTTT
.,TRBJ2-7,many,TRBV2,CASMDISREQYF,TGTGCCAGCATGGACATCTCCCGTGAGCAGTACTTC
.,TRBJ2-5,many,TRBV28,CASSPGGSDLAETQYF,TGTGCCAGCAGCCCCGGTGGGTCGGATCTAGCAGAGACCCAGTACTTC
.,TRBJ2-7,many,TRBV4-3,CASSQDWAGAEQYF,TGCGCCAGCAGCCAAGATTGGGCAGGGGCCGAGCAGTACTTC
TRBD1,TRBJ2-7,.,TRBV7-2,CASSLGDRGGEQYF,TGTGCCAGCAGCCTAGGGGACAGGGGCGGGGAGCAGTACTTC
.,TRBJ1-1,many,TRBV29-1,CSVGLGDSEAFF,TGCAGCGTTGGTCTCGGGGATTCTGAAGCTTTCTTT
.,TRBJ1-6,many,TRBV20-1,CSARDGAINSPLHF,TGCAGTGCTAGAGATGGTGCCATCAATTCACCCCTCCACTTT
.,TRBJ2-2,many,TRBV15,CATSRDLAGELFF,TGTGCCACCAGCAGAGATCTGGCCGGGGAGCTGTTTTTT
.,TRBJ2-7,many,TRBV6-5,CASSYSRSGGGSYEQYF,TGTGCCAGCAGTTACTCGCGTTCGGGTGGAGGCTCCTACGAGCAGTACTTC
.,TRBJ2-7,many,TRBV20-1,CSAREGTLHEQYF,TGCAGTGCTAGAGAGGGGACACTCCACGAGCAGTACTTC
.,TRBJ2-7,many,TRBV6-5,CASSYSGRGTTYEQYF,TGTGCCAGCAGTTACTCGGGACGGGGGACGACCTACGAGCAGTACTTC
.,TRBJ2-7,many,TRBV3-1,CASSQDRLDGSYEQYF,TGTGCCAGCAGCCAAGATCGGCTGGACGGGAGCTACGAGCAGTACTTC
TRBD2,TRBJ2-7,many,TRBV20-1,CSARYSGSVYEQYF,TGCAGTGCTAGATATAGCGGGAGCGTCTACGAGCAGTACTTC
.,TRBJ2-2,many,TRBV6-2/TRBV6-3,CASNAYTGELFF,TGTGCCAGCAACGCTTACACCGGGGAGCTGTTTTTT
.,TRBJ2-5,many,TRBV29-1,CSAFAAGTETQYF,TGCAGCGCCTTCGCCGCAGGGACAGAGACCCAGTACTTC
TRBD2,TRBJ2-7,many,TRBV7-2,CASSLRGSTYEQYF,TGTGCCAGCAGCTTGCGGGGGTCTACCTACGAGCAGTACTTC
.,TRBJ2-7,many,TRBV6-5,CASSNDGGGGEQYF,TGTGCCAGCAGTAACGACGGGGGCGGGGGCGAGCAGTACTTC
.,TRBJ2-7,many,TRBV11-2,CASSFHREQYF,TGTGCCAGCAGCTTTCACAGGGAGCAGTACTTC
TRBD1,TRBJ1-2,many,TRBV28,CASSISGQVWGYTF,TGTGCCAGCAGCATATCGGGACAGGTGTGGGGCTACACCTTC
.,TRBJ1-1,many,TRBV5-5,CASSLEGFGTEAFF,TGTGCCAGCAGCTTGGAAGGGTTTGGCACTGAAGCTTTCTTT
TRBD1,TRBJ1-1,.,TRBV2,CAEGALNTEAFF,TGTGCGGAGGGGGCCCTGAACACTGAAGCTTTCTTT
.,TRBJ1-5,many,TRBV27,CASKMGRGGSNQPQHF,TGTGCCAGCAAGATGGGGCGGGGGGGCAGCAATCAGCCCCAGCATTTT
.,TRBJ1-2,many,TRBV29-1,CSVEVGTVGYTF,TGCAGCGTTGAAGTAGGCACAGTTGGCTACACCTTC
.,TRBJ2-6,many,TRBV6-5,CASSQGHPSGANVLTF,TGTGCCAGCAGCCAGGGACATCCCTCTGGGGCCAACGTCCTGACTTTC
.,TRBJ2-4,many,TRBV28,CASSSGRGQQKNIQYF,TGTGCCAGCAGTTCAGGGCGGGGACAACAGAAAAACATTCAGTACTTC
TRBD1,TRBJ1-6,many,TRBV5-1,CASSMGQNNSPLHF,TGCGCCAGCAGCATGGGACAGAATAATTCACCCCTCCACTTT
.,TRBJ2-5,many,TRBV7-2,CASENGGLGETQYF,TGTGCCAGCGAGAACGGGGGGCTAGGGGAGACCCAGTACTTC
TRBD1,TRBJ2-5,many,TRBV24-1,CATSDFVTGEETQYF,TGTGCCACCAGTGATTTCGTGACAGGGGAAGAGACCCAGTACTTC
TRBD2,TRBJ2-5,many,TRBV28,CASSLWKRGGKETQYF,TGTGCCAGCAGTCTCTGGAAGCGGGGGGGAAAAGAGACCCAGTACTTC
.,TRBJ2-5,many,TRBV28,CASSTRGRETQYF,TGTGCCAGCAGTACGCGGGGGCGGGAGACCCAGTACTTC
.,TRBJ2-5,many,TRBV20-1,CSAGSETQYF,TGCAGTGCTGGGAGCGAGACCCAGTACTTC
TRBD2,TRBJ2-5,many,TRBV2,CASCRLAGGTETQYF,TGTGCCAGCTGCCGACTAGCGGGGGGTACAGAGACCCAGTACTTC
TRBD1,TRBJ1-1,many,TRBV19,CASSYRDRAREAFF,TGTGCCAGTAGTTATCGGGACAGGGCGAGAGAAGCTTTCTTT
.,TRBJ2-5,many,TRBV30,CAWSVYGDGQETQYF,TGTGCCTGGAGTGTATACGGGGATGGGCAAGAGACCCAGTACTTC
.,TRBJ2-7,.,TRBV6-2/TRBV6-3,CASTLDFAYEQYF,TGTGCCAGCACTCTGGACTTTGCCTACGAGCAGTACTTC
TRBD1,TRBJ2-7,.,TRBV12-3/TRBV12-4,CASRLGTGLEQYF,TGTGCCAGCAGACTCGGGACAGGGCTCGAGCAGTACTTC
.,TRBJ1-1,many,TRBV6-2/TRBV6-3,CASSYSLWTTNTEAFF,TGTGCCAGCAGTTACTCCCTCTGGACAACGAACACTGAAGCTTTCTTT
TRBD1,TRBJ1-5,many,TRBV7-2,CASSPRTGDQPQHF,TGTGCCAGCAGCCCCCGGACAGGGGATCAGCCCCAGCATTTT
TRBD2,TRBJ2-4,many,TRBV11-1,CASSLVLAGGTKIAKNIQYF,TGTGCCAGCAGCTTAGTACTAGCGGGAGGTACGAAAATAGCCAAAAACATTCAGTACTTC